This TCR beta chain came from a study of graft-versus-host responses after intestinal transplantation. Study at large: All recipients were given anti-thymocyte globulin induction, and tacrolimus and steroids were then administered for roughly three years.

The CDR3 is 15 residues long. The germline V gene has CDR1 SGHAT and CDR2 FQDESV (reference sequence). After removal of 5 bases from V and 3 bases from J, the junction contained 5 bases not matched to a gene. Only in-frame clones appear in the TCRdb table, and some are missing; sequencing was by immunoSEQ multiplex PCR. Among tens of thousands of clones listed, around 90% were seen once. In regard to this clone: Its antigen is still unknown.

Findings of the study overall: High graft-versus-host to host-versus-graft clonal ratios were found in allografts of patients who had graft-donor T cell macrochimerism. Declines in HvG clones occurring early post-transplant were associated with peak circulating GvH clone levels. Recipient marrow held GvH clones, some first seen in ileum or blood.

This receptor was identified in a human donor who received an intestinal transplant. The sample consisted of unstimulated CD4+ T cells sorted from spleen or lymph node cells, taken before intestinal transplant. The rearrangement joins TRBV11-1 to TRBJ2-1; 9 nucleotides align to TRBD2. The CDR3 DNA sequence: TGTGCCAGCAGCCCGCGACTAGCGGTCTACAATGAGCAGTTCTTC. It is translated as CASSPRLAVYNEQFF.